Sequencing of this T cell receptor beta chain was carried out in a study of human T cells and chemical hapten exposure. Study-wide background: Patch tests of 0.01% DPC on the upper back were read at 6 days.

Study-wide results and caveats: Controls formed significantly fewer large CDR3 similarity clusters than expanded TCRs did.

Germline assignment: CDR1 SGHAT and CDR2 FQNNGV. This CDR3 comprises 14 residues. V shed 7 bases and J shed 1 base, with 13 bases lying between them. Time point specified: patch test 2, 6 weeks after DPC sensitization. Treatment here: therapeutic diphenylcyclopropenone sensitization with weekly scalp DPC. Library construction involved attaching unique molecular identifiers to individual cDNA molecules, which allowed quantitative, reproducible TCR counting. Per the authors' pipeline: There were a median of around 100,000 TCRs per sample, with a range from about 20,000 to 700,000. Using its own MiXCR run on the RACE reads, TCRdb lists one record per CDR3 protein. TCRdb, rather than the study authors, made the V and J calls. In the table there are around 130,000 distinct CDR3 sequences, over 9.5% of which are singletons. With respect to this clonotype: Antigen specificity is unknown.

The receptor was isolated from a woman aged 50 to 60 with alopecia areata. Some clones in this sample may be carry-over from other donors' samples. The sequencing used whole blood, collected in connection with sensitization to the hapten diphenylcyclopropenone (DPC). V usage is TRBV11-2 and J usage is TRBJ1-1; D perhaps matches TRBD1 (6 bases). The CDR3 reads CASTTPGQNTEAFF. DNA of the CDR3: TGTGCCAGCACCACGCCGGGACAGAACACTGAAGCTTTCTTT.